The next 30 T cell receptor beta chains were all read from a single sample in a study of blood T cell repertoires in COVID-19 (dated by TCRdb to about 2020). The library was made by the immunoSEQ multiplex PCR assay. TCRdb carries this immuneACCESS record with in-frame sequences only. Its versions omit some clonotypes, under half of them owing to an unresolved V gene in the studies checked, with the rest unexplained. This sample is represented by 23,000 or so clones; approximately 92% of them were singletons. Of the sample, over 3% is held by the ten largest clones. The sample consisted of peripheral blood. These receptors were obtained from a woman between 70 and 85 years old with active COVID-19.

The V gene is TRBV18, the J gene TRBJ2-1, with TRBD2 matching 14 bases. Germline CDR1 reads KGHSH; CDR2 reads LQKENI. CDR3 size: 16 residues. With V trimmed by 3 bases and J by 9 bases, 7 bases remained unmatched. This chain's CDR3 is CASSPPTSGRAPEQFF. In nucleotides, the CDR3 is TGTGCCAGCTCACCTCCGACTAGCGGGAGGGCCCCTGAGCAGTTCTTC.

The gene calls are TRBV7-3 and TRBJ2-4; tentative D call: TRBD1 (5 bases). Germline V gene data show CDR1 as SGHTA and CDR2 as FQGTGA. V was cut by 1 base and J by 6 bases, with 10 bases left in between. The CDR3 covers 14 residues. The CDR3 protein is CASSLRGTTNIQYF. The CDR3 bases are TGTGCCAGCAGCTTAAGGGGCACAACAAACATTCAGTACTTC.

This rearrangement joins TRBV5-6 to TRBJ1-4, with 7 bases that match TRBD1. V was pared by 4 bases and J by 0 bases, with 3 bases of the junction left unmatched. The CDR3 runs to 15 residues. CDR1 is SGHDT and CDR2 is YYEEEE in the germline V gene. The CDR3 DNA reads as TGTGCCAGCAGCCCGGGGACAGCAACTAATGAAAAACTGTTTTTT. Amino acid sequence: CASSPGTATNEKLFF.

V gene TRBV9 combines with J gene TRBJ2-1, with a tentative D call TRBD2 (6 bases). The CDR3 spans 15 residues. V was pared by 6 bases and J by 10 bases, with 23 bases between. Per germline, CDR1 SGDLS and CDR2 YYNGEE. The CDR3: CASTPRGTVLAEQFF. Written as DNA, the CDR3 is TGTGCCAGCACGCCTCGTGGGACCGTACTAGCCGAGCAGTTCTTC.

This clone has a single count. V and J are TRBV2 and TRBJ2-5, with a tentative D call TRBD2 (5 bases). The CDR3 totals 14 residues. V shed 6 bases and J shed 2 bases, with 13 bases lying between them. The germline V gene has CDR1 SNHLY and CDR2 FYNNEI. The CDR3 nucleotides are TGTGCCAGCAGGGGGAGCAGTCCACAAGAGACCCAGTACTTC. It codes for CASRGSSPQETQYF.

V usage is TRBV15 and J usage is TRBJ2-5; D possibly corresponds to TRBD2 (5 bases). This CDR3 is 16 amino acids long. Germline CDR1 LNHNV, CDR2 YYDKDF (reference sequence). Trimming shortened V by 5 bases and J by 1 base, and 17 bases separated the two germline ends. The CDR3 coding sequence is TGTGCCACCAGCCCCCGCGGCAGCGGCGTCCAAGAGACCCAGTACTTC. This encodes CATSPRGSGVQETQYF.

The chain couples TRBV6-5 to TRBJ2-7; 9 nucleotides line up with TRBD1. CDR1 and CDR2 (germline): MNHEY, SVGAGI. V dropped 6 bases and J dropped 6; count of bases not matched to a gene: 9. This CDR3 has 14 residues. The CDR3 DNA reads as TGTGCCAGCAGAGAGGGACAGGGAATAGGCGAGCAGTACTTC. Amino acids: CASREGQGIGEQYF.

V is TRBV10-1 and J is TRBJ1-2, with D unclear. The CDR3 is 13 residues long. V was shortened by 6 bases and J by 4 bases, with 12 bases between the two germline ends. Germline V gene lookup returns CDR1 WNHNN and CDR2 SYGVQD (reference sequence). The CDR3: CASSPGLTYGYTF. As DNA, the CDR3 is TGCGCCAGCAGCCCTGGACTAACCTATGGCTACACCTTC.

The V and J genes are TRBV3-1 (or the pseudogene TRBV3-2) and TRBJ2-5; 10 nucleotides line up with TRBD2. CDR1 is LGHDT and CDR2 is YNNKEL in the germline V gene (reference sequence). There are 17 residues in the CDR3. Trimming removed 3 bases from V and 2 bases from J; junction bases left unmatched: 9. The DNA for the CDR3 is TGTGCCAGCAGCCAGGAACCGGGACTAGCGAATCAAGAGACCCAGTACTTC. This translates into CASSQEPGLANQETQYF.

The CDR3 DNA reads as TGTGCCAGCAGCGAGCGGGCTCCGAGCTCTGGAAACACCATATATTTT. It translates to CASSERAPSSGNTIYF. The rearrangement joins TRBV7-9 to TRBJ1-3, with D unresolved. Germline CDR1 is SEHNR and CDR2 is FQNEAQ (reference sequence). This CDR3 contains 16 residues. V was pared by 5 bases and J by 0 bases, with 14 bases between.

The CDR3: CASSQVRYLDEQFF. The CDR3 bases are TGTGCCAGCAGCCAAGTCAGGTATTTGGATGAGCAGTTCTTC. The chain links TRBV14 to TRBJ2-1; D unresolved. CDR1 and CDR2 from the germline V gene are SGHDN and FVKESK. V lost 1 base to trimming and J lost 8 bases, with 12 bases between them. The CDR3 sequence is 14 residues long.

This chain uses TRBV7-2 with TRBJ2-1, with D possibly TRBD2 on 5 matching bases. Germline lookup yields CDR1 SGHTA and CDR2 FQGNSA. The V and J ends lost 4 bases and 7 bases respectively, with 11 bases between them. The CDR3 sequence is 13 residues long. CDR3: CASSWRRSNEQFF. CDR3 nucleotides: TGTGCCAGCAGCTGGAGGAGGTCAAATGAGCAGTTCTTC.

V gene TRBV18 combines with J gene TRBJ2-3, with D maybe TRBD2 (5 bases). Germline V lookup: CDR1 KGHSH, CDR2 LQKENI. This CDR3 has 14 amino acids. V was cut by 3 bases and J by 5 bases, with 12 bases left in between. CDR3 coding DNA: TGTGCCAGCTCACCGGCTTTTGCGGGAGATACGCAGTATTTT. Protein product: CASSPAFAGDTQYF.

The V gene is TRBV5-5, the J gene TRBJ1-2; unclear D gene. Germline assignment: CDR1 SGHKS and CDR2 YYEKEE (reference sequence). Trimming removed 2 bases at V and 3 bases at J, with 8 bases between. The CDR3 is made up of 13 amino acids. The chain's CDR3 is CASSFGPHYGYTF. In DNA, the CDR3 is TGTGCCAGCAGCTTTGGGCCCCACTATGGCTACACCTTC.

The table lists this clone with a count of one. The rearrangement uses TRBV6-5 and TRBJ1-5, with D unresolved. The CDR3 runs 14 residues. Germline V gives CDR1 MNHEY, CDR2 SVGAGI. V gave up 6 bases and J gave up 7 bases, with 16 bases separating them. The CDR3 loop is CASRPRQSGQPQHF. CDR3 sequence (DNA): TGTGCCAGCAGGCCCCGGCAGTCAGGACAGCCCCAGCATTTT.

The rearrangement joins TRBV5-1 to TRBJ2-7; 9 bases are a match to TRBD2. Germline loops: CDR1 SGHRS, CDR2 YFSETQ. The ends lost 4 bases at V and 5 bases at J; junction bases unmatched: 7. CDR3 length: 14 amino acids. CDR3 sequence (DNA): TGCGCCAGCAGCCTGGGACTAGCTTTGGACGAGCAGTACTTC. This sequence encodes CASSLGLALDEQYF.

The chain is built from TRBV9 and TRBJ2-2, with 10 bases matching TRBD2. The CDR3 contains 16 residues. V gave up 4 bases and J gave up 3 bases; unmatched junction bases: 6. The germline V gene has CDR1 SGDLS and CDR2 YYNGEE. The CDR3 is CASSPGLAVHTGELFF. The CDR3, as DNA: TGTGCCAGCAGCCCCGGACTAGCGGTTCACACCGGGGAGCTGTTTTTT.

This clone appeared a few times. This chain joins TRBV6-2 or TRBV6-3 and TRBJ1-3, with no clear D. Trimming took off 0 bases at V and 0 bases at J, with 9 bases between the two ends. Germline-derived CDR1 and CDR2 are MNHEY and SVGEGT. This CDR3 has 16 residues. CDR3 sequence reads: CASSYSTTSSGNTIYF. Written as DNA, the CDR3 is TGTGCCAGCAGTTACTCGACTACTAGCTCTGGAAACACCATATATTTT.

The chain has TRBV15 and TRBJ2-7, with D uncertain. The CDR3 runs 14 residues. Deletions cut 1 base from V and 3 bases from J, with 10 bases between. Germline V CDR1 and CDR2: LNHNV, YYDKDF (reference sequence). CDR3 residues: CATSRGRDNYEQYF. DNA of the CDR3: TGTGCCACCAGCAGAGGCAGAGACAACTACGAGCAGTACTTC.

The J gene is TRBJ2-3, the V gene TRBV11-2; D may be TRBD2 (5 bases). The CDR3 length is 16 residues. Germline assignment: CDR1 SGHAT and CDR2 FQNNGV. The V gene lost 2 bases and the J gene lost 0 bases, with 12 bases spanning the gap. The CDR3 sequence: CASSLWTFTSTDTQYF. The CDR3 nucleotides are TGTGCCAGCAGCTTATGGACTTTCACTAGCACAGATACGCAGTATTTT.

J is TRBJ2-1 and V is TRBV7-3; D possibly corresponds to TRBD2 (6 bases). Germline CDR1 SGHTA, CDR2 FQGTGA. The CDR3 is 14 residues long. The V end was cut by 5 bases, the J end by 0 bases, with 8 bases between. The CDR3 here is CASSPGSSYNEQFF. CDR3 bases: TGTGCCAGCAGCCCCGGGAGCTCCTACAATGAGCAGTTCTTC.

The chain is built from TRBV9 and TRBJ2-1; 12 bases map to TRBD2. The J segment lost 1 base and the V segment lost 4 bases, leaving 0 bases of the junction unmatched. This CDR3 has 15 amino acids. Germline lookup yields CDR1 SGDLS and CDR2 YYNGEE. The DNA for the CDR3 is TGTGCCAGCAGCACTAGCGGGAGGTCCTACAATGAGCAGTTCTTC. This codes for CASSTSGRSYNEQFF.

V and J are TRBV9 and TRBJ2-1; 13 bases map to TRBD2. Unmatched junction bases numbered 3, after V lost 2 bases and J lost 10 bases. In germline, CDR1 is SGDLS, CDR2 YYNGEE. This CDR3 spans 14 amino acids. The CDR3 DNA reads TGTGCCAGCAGCGTCGGGGGACTAGCGGGAGAGCAGTTCTTC. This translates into CASSVGGLAGEQFF.

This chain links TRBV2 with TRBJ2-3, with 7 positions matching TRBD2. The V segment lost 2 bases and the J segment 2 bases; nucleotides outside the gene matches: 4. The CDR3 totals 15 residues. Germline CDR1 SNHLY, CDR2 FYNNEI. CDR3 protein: CASSEWREPTDTQYF. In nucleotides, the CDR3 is TGTGCCAGCAGTGAATGGCGGGAGCCCACAGATACGCAGTATTTT.

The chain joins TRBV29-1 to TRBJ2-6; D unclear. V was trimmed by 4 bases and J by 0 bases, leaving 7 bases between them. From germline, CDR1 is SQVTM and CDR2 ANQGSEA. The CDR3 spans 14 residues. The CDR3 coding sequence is TGCAGCGTTGGATCGGGCTCTGGGGCCAACGTCCTGACTTTC. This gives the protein CSVGSGSGANVLTF.

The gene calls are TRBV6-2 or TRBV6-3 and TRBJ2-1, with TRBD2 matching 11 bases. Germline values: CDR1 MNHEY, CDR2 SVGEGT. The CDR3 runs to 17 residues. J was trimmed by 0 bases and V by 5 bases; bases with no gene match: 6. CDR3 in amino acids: CASSATSGIGSYNEQFF. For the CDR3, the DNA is TGTGCCAGCAGTGCGACTAGCGGGATAGGCTCCTACAATGAGCAGTTCTTC.

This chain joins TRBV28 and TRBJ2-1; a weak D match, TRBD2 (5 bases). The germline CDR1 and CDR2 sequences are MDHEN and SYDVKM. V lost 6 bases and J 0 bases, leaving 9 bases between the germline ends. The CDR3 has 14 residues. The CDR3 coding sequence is TGTGCCAGCAGGGAGGAGAGCTCCTACAATGAGCAGTTCTTC. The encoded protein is CASREESSYNEQFF.

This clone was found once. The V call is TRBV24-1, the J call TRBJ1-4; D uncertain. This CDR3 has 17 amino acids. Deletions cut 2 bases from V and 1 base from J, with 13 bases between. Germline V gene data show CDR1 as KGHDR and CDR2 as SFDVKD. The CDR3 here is CATSDSRVLGTNEKLFF. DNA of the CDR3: TGTGCCACCAGTGATTCCCGGGTACTAGGAACTAATGAAAAACTGTTTTTT.

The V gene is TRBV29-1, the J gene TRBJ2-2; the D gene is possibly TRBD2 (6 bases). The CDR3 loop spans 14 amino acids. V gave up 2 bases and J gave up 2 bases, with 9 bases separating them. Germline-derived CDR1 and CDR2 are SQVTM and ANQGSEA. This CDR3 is CSVEIGSNTGELFF. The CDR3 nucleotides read TGCAGCGTTGAAATCGGGAGTAACACCGGGGAGCTGTTTTTT.

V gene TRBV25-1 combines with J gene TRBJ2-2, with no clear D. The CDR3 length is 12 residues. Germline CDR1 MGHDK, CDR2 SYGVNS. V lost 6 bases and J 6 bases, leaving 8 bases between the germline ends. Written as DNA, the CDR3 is TGTGCCAGCAGCCCCATCCCCGGGGAGCTGTTTTTT. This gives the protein CASSPIPGELFF.